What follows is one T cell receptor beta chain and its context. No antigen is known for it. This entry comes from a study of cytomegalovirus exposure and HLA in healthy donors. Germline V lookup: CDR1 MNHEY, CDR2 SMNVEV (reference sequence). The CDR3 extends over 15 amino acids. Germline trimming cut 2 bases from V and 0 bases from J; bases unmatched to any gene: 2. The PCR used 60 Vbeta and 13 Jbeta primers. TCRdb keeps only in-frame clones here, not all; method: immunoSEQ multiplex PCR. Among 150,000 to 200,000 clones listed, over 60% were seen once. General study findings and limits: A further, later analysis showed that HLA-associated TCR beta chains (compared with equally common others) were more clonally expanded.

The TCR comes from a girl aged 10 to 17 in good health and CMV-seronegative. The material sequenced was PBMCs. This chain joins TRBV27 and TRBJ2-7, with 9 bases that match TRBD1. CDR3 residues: CASSLGGQGSYEQYF. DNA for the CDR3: TGTGCCAGCAGTTTAGGGGGACAGGGCTCCTACGAGCAGTACTTC.